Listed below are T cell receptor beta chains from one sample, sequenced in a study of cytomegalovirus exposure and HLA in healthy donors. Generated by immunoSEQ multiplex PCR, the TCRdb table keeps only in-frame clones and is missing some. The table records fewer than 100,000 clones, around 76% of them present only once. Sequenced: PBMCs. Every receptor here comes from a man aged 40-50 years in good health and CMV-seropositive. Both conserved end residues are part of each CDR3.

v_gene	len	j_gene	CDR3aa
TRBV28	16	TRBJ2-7	CASSPLPGLADPEQYF
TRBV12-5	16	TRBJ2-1	CASGPEGLPTYNEQFF
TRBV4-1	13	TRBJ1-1	CASSSRGFTEAFF
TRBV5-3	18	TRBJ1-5	CARNGGTGAPGENQPQHF
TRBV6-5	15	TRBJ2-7	CASSYSKDRGYEQYF
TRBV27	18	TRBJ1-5	CASSSWGGNRYSNQPQHF
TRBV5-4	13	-	CASSFFGRDEQYF
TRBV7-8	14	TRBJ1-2	CASSPGQGARGYTF
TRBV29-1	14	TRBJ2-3	CSVLAGGKADTQYF
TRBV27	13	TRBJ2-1	CASSLSSYNEQFF
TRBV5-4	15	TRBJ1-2	CASSFDRGPDGGYTF
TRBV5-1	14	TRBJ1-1	CASRRDRPNTEAFF
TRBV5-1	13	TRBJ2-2	CASSVGMTGELFF
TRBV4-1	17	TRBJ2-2	CASSLTSGGALTGELFF
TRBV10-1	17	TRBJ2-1	CASSESRGASGSNEQFF
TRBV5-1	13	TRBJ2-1	CASSSSSYNEQFF
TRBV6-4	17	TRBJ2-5	CASSEAPPLADQETQYF
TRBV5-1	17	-	CASRPMTGTTSSYEQYF
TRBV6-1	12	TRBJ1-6	CASSEYDSPLHF
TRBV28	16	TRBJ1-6	CASSLEQGSYNSPLHF
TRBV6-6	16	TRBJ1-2	CASSHLRTGSSYGYTF
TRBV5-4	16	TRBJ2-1	CASSLGQMVINNEQFF
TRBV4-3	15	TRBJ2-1	CASSQERAGGYEQFF
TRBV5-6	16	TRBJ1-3	CASSLAPTSLGNTIYF
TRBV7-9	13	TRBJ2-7	CASSPTGRYEQYF
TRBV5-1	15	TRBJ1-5	CASSLTGLSNQPQHF
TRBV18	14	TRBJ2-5	CASSQSSAGETQYF
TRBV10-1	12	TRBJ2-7	CASGGEPYEQYF
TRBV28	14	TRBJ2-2	CASQGPAGTGELFF
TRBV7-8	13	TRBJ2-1	CASSTGSHNEQFF
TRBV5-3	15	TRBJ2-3	CARSSGTSNADTQYF
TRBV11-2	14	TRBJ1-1	CASSLGGLYTEAFF
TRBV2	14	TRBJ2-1	CASSGVWARNEQFF
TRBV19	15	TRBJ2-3	CASSIPGVGTDTQYF
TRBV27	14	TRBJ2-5	CASRPTGGWETQYF
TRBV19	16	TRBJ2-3	CASSTGLAGGGGTQYF
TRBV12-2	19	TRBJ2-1	CASRLALLAGGPSYNEQFF
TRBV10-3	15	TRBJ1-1	CAISESQGNGAEAFF
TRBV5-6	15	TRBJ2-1	CASSRIAGYYNEQFF
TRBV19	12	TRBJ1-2	CASRTGPYGYTF
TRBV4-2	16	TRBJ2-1	CASSQGNSGGADEQFF
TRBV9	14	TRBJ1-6	CASSVGQGNSPLHF
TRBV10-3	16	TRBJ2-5	CAISEAEGQGSETQYF
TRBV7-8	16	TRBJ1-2	CASSFGWEVRNYGYTF
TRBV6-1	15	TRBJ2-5	CASSGGRGPQETQYF